A single sample is the source of the 13 T cell receptor beta chains below, sequenced in a study of immune cell composition in non-small cell lung cancer. Sequencing was performed with immunoSEQ multiplex PCR; in TCRdb, only in-frame clones are kept and a portion is missing. The profile covers about 4,900 clones, with roughly four fifths appearing a single time and roughly 13% taken by the ten largest. Source material: lung tumor tissue. The receptors were gathered from a human donor with non-small cell lung cancer.

The rearrangement links TRBV5-4 to TRBJ2-7; no reliable D call. Germline V lookup: CDR1 SGHNT, CDR2 YYREEE (reference sequence). The V end was cut by 1 base, the J end by 0 bases, with 11 bases between. There are 15 residues in the CDR3. CDR3 sequence (DNA): TGTGCCAGCAGCTTGCAGCTGTCGAGCTCCTACGAGCAGTACTTC. Its protein product is CASSLQLSSSYEQYF. Complete variable domain (other parts from reference TRBV5-4 and TRBJ2-7): ETGVTQSPTHLIKTRGQQVTLRCSSQSGHNTVSWYQQALGQGPQFIFQYYREEENGRGNFPPRFSGLQFPNYSSELNVNALELDDSALYLCASSLQLSSSYEQYFGPGTRLTVT.

The chain couples TRBV7-3 to TRBJ2-7; TRBD2 might be the D (5 bases). This CDR3 spans 12 amino acids. Per germline, CDR1 SGHTA and CDR2 FQGTGA. The ends were cut back, 5 bases at V and 6 bases at J, with 11 bases in the middle. CDR3 nucleotides: TGTGCCAGCAGCCGGCCGGCGGGCGAGCAGTACTTC. It specifies CASSRPAGEQYF.

This clone occurred once. The rearrangement joins TRBV6-5 to TRBJ1-3; TRBD1 might be the D (5 bases). CDR1 MNHEY and CDR2 SVGAGI come from the germline V gene. Deletions cut 2 bases from V and 0 bases from J, with 8 bases between. The CDR3 has 15 residues. The CDR3 protein is CASSYEGSSGNTIYF. For the CDR3, the DNA is TGTGCCAGCAGTTACGAGGGGAGCTCTGGAAACACCATATATTTT.

This chain's CDR3 is CASSPKRDSSQFF. The CDR3 DNA sequence: TGTGCCAGCAGCCCCAAAAGGGACAGCTCGCAGTTCTTC. This chain links TRBV6-5 with TRBJ2-1; 7 bases line up with TRBD1. The CDR3 has 13 amino acids. Per the germline V gene, CDR1 is MNHEY and CDR2 is SVGAGI. V shed 6 bases, J shed 12 bases, and the junction held 11 bases outside the gene matches.

V gene TRBV2 combines with J gene TRBJ1-5, with a weak D call TRBD1 (6 bases). Germline CDR1 and CDR2: SNHLY and FYNNEI. The CDR3 has 16 amino acids. V dropped 1 base and J dropped 2 bases, with 12 bases sitting between them. The CDR3 here is CASSEGGGMRNQPQHF. The CDR3 region has the DNA TGTGCCAGCAGTGAAGGAGGGGGAATGCGCAATCAGCCCCAGCATTTT.

The chain links TRBV9 to TRBJ2-2, with TRBD1 as a possible D gene (5 bases). Trimming removed 0 bases at V and 5 bases at J, with 8 bases between. The CDR3 is 14 residues long. Per the germline V gene, CDR1 is SGDLS and CDR2 is YYNGEE. The DNA of the CDR3 is TGTGCCAGCAGCGTAGTAGGACAAACCGGGGAGCTGTTTTTT. This codes for CASSVVGQTGELFF.

The chain links TRBV7-6 to TRBJ1-6, with D uncertain. CDR3 length equals 15 residues. CDR1 is SGHVS and CDR2 is FNYEAQ in the germline V gene. Trimming left V 2 bases short and J 10 bases short, with 15 bases between. The CDR3 here is CASSLKVDAVSPLHF. The CDR3 nucleotides are TGTGCCAGCAGCTTAAAGGTGGATGCGGTCTCACCCCTCCACTTT.

This clone was seen a single time. V is TRBV7-2 and J is TRBJ2-5, with 9 nucleotides matching TRBD2. Germline assignment: CDR1 SGHTA and CDR2 FQGNSA. The CDR3 totals 15 residues. Trimming removed 1 base from V and 4 bases from J; junction bases left unmatched: 4. CDR3 loop: CASSLGGGAGETQYF. CDR3 coding DNA: TGTGCCAGCAGCTTAGGCGGGGGGGCCGGAGAGACCCAGTACTTC.

This chain connects TRBV5-1 to TRBJ2-5; 7 nucleotides agree with TRBD2. The CDR3 loop spans 13 amino acids. CDR1 is SGHRS, CDR2 YFSETQ, per germline. V trimming: 0 bases; J trimming: 4 bases; junction bases outside the gene matches: 0. CDR3 DNA sequence: TGCGCCAGCAGCTTGGGGGGGGGAGAGACCCAGTACTTC. It is translated as CASSLGGGETQYF.

The chain recombines TRBV5-4 with TRBJ2-7; TRBD1 matches 9 bases. Germline assignment: CDR1 SGHNT and CDR2 YYREEE (reference sequence). The CDR3 is 14 residues long. V shed 5 bases, J shed 4 bases, and the junction held 7 bases outside the gene matches. CDR3 DNA sequence: TGTGCCAGCAGTCCCGGGACAGGGCGGTACGAGCAGTACTTC. Protein product: CASSPGTGRYEQYF.

The genes are TRBV10-1 and TRBJ2-3; perhaps TRBD2 as D (6 bases). The germline CDR1 and CDR2 sequences are WNHNN and SYGVQD (reference sequence). The length of the CDR3 is 13 residues. V lost 6 bases and J lost 2, with 9 bases in between. The CDR3 nucleotides read TGCGCCAGCAGCGGGACTTCCACAGATACGCAGTATTTT. Translating it yields CASSGTSTDTQYF.

This chain uses TRBV6-1 with TRBJ1-5, with TRBD1 matching over 7 bases. Trimming cost V 9 bases and J 2 bases; bases outside gene matches: 1. The germline V gene encodes CDR1 MNHNS and CDR2 SASEGT. The CDR3 is 12 residues long. CDR3 bases: TGTGCCAGAGGGACAGGCAATCAGCCCCAGCATTTT. Residues: CARGTGNQPQHF.

The chain has TRBV5-8 and TRBJ2-7, with TRBD1 matching 7 bases. After removal of 4 bases from V and 11 bases from J, the junction contained 15 bases not matched to a gene. This CDR3 has 14 residues. CDR1 SGHTS and CDR2 YDEGEE come from the germline V gene. CDR3 nucleotides: TGTGCCAGCAGCGATTTGACAGGGCCTCACGGGAAGTACTTC. This encodes CASSDLTGPHGKYF.